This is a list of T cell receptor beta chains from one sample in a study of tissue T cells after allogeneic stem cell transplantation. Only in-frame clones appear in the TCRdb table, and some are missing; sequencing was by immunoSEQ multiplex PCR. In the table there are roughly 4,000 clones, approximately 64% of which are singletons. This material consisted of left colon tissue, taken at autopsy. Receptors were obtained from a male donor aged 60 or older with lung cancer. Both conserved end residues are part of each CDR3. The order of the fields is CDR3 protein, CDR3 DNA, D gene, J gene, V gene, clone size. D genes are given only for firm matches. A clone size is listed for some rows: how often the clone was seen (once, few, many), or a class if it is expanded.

CASSGQGTGINSPLHF	TGTGCCAGCAGTGGACAGGGGACGGGTATTAATTCACCCCTCCACTTT	TRBD1	TRBJ1-6	TRBV6-1	NA
CAGRERGGYTF	TGTGCCGGCAGGGAAAGGGGTGGCTACACCTTC	NA	TRBJ1-2	TRBV30	few
CSVDPQFGTGYNEQFF	TGCAGCGTTGATCCCCAGTTTGGCACAGGCTACAATGAGCAGTTCTTC	NA	TRBJ2-1	TRBV29-1	NA
CASSEAEYMWGIKTETQYF	TGTGCCAGCAGTGAAGCGGAGTATATGTGGGGGATTAAGACGGAGACCCAGTACTTC	NA	TRBJ2-5	TRBV6-1	NA
CASSLGTDTEAFF	TGTGCCAGCAGCCTTGGGACAGACACTGAAGCTTTCTTT	TRBD1	TRBJ1-1	TRBV3-1/TRBV3-2	NA
CASSQGAGGPYNEQFF	TGTGCCAGCAGCCAAGGAGCGGGAGGTCCCTACAATGAGCAGTTCTTC	TRBD2	TRBJ2-1	TRBV4-2	NA
CASSYFQTAGDTQYF	TGTGCCAGCAGTTACTTTCAGACAGCGGGGGATACGCAGTATTTT	TRBD2	TRBJ2-3	TRBV6-2/TRBV6-3	NA
CASSLDRLKEAFF	TGCGCCAGCAGCTTGGATCGGCTTAAGGAGGCTTTCTTT	NA	TRBJ1-1	TRBV5-1	NA
CASSLGREGPYEQYF	TGTGCCAGCAGTTTGGGACGGGAGGGCCCCTACGAGCAGTACTTC	TRBD2	TRBJ2-7	TRBV27	NA
CASSPSVWTGELFF	TGTGCCAGCAGTCCTTCCGTCTGGACCGGGGAGCTGTTTTTT	NA	TRBJ2-2	TRBV6-5	NA
CASSLQGNDYGYTF	TGTGCCAGCAGCTTGCAGGGTAATGACTATGGCTACACCTTC	NA	TRBJ1-2	TRBV7-8	NA